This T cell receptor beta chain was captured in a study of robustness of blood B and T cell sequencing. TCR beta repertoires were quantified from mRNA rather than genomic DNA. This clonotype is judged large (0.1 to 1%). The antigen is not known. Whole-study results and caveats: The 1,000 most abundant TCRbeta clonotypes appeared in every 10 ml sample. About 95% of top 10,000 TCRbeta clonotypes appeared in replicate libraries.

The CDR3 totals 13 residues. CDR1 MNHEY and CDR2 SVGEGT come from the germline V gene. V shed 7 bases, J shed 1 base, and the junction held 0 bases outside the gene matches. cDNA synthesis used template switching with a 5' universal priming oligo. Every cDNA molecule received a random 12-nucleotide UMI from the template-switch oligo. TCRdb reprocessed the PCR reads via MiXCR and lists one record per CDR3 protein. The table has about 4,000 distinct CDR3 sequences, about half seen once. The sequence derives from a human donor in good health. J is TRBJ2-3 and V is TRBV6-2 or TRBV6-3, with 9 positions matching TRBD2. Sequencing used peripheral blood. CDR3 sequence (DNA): TGTGCCAGCACTAGCGGGGGCACAGATACGCAGTATTTT. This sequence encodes CASTSGGTDTQYF.